These 27 T cell receptor beta chains came from one sample sequenced in a study of blood T cell repertoires in COVID-19. TCRdb's copy holds only in-frame clones and misses some; the assay was immunoSEQ multiplex PCR. The profile shows tens of thousands of clones, just over 85% of them singletons. The sequencing input was peripheral blood. The receptors stem from a man between 45 and 60 years old with active or convalescent COVID-19.

This clone was recorded only once. The rearrangement links TRBV19 to TRBJ2-1; 13 positions agree with TRBD2. The CDR3 loop spans 15 amino acids. After removal of 3 bases from V and 9 bases from J, the junction contained 5 bases not matched to a gene. The V gene's germline CDR1 is LNHDA and CDR2 SQIVND (reference sequence). The CDR3 DNA reads TGTGCCAGTAGTATCAGACTAGCGGGGGGTGGTGAGCAGTTCTTC. The encoded protein is CASSIRLAGGGEQFF.

V and J are TRBV7-6 and TRBJ1-1; no firm D call. This CDR3 comprises 16 residues. V lost 0 bases, J lost 0 bases, and 11 bases lay in between. Germline-derived CDR1 and CDR2 are SGHVS and FNYEAQ. As DNA, the CDR3 is TGTGCCAGCAGCTTAGCGCAAGTGCTATTGAACACTGAAGCTTTCTTT. Residues: CASSLAQVLLNTEAFF.

The CDR3 region has the DNA TGCGCCAGCAGCCCAGGGGCAGGGGGCCACGAGCAGTACTTC. This gives the protein CASSPGAGGHEQYF. The J gene is TRBJ2-7, the V gene TRBV4-3; 8 positions match TRBD1. The CDR3 length is 14 residues. The V gene's germline CDR1 is LGHNA and CDR2 YSLEER. After removal of 4 bases from V and 5 bases from J, the junction contained 7 bases not matched to a gene.

V usage is TRBV3-1 (or the pseudogene TRBV3-2) and J usage is TRBJ2-1, with 11 bases matching TRBD2. This CDR3 is built from 18 residues. CDR1 is LGHDT and CDR2 is YNNKEL in the germline V gene (reference sequence). Trimming at V came to 0 bases and at J to 4 bases, leaving 8 bases not matched to a gene. DNA of the CDR3: TGTGCCAGCAGCCAAGAAAAGCTAGCGGGGGGTATATACAATGAGCAGTTCTTC. It yields the protein CASSQEKLAGGIYNEQFF.

The chain employs TRBV30 and TRBJ2-7, with TRBD1 identical over 7 bases. The V segment lost 3 bases and the J segment 0 bases; nucleotides outside the gene matches: 20. Looked up from germline, CDR1 is GTSNPN and CDR2 is SVGIG (reference sequence). The CDR3 has 19 residues. The CDR3: CAWSGTRNDEAGGSYEQYF. In nucleotides, the CDR3 is TGTGCCTGGAGCGGGACCCGCAATGACGAGGCAGGGGGCTCCTACGAGCAGTACTTC.

This chain connects TRBV6-1 to TRBJ1-3; no clear D. V was clipped by 0 bases and J by 11 bases, with 14 bases between them. The CDR3 sequence is 14 residues long. CDR1 and CDR2 (germline): MNHNS, SASEGT. The chain's CDR3 is CASSEAGGGYPIYF. For the CDR3, the DNA is TGTGCCAGCAGTGAAGCGGGTGGAGGGTACCCCATATATTTT.

The rearrangement links TRBV30 to TRBJ1-2; tentatively, D is TRBD1 (6 bases). The CDR3 sequence is 13 residues long. The V end lost 3 bases, the J end lost 8 bases, and 16 bases lay between the germline ends. Germline-derived CDR1 and CDR2 are GTSNPN and SVGIG (reference sequence). The CDR3 protein is CAWSINMGAGYTF. CDR3 DNA sequence: TGTGCCTGGAGCATCAATATGGGGGCCGGCTACACCTTC.

The CDR3 DNA reads TGTGCCAGCAGTCCTGACAGGGGCGGCACCGGGGAGCTGTTTTTT. It yields the protein CASSPDRGGTGELFF. The chain employs TRBV6-6 and TRBJ2-2; 8 bases map to TRBD1. The CDR3 consists of 15 residues. V lost 5 bases, J lost 4 bases, and 6 bases stayed unmatched. Germline CDR1 reads MNHNY; CDR2 reads SVGAGI (reference sequence).

The chain is built from TRBV5-1 and TRBJ2-1; D may be TRBD2 (5 bases). The length of the CDR3 is 13 residues. Looked up from germline, CDR1 is SGHRS and CDR2 is YFSETQ. Trimming cost V 0 bases and J 4 bases, with 5 bases left between them. The CDR3: CASSLGTYNEQFF. In DNA form, the CDR3 reads TGCGCCAGCAGCTTGGGGACTTACAATGAGCAGTTCTTC.

The chain recombines TRBV11-2 with TRBJ2-1; D perhaps matches TRBD1 (6 bases). CDR3 length equals 14 residues. V gave up 5 bases and J gave up 7 bases, with 15 bases separating them. Germline V gene sequence: CDR1 SGHAT, CDR2 FQNNGV. Written as DNA, the CDR3 is TGTGCCAGCAGCCCAGGGGTTGGCATGAATGAGCAGTTCTTC. This encodes CASSPGVGMNEQFF.

The rearrangement uses TRBV28 and TRBJ1-5, with TRBD1 identical over 7 bases. Per germline, CDR1 MDHEN and CDR2 SYDVKM. The CDR3 has 15 residues. With V trimmed by 3 bases and J by 6 bases, 8 bases remained unmatched. In nucleotides, the CDR3 is TGTGCCAGCAGTTTTCGACAGGGAAGGAGTCAGCCCCAGCATTTT. As protein: CASSFRQGRSQPQHF.

This clone was seen more than once but under ten times. V is TRBV3-1 (or the pseudogene TRBV3-2) and J is TRBJ2-7, with a possible D match to TRBD1 (6 bases). There are 16 residues in the CDR3. V lost 4 bases to trimming and J lost 0 bases, with 16 bases between them. CDR1 and CDR2 from the germline V gene are LGHDT and YNNKEL (reference sequence). CDR3 residues: CASSLGGRKTSYEQYF. As DNA, the CDR3 is TGTGCCAGCAGCCTTGGGGGCAGAAAGACCTCCTACGAGCAGTACTTC.

This chain joins TRBV6-1 and TRBJ1-3; TRBD1 agrees at 8 bases. Germline CDR1 is MNHNS and CDR2 is SASEGT. Losses at the gene ends were 1 base for V and 8 bases for J; bases not matched to a gene: 4. This CDR3 spans 14 amino acids. The CDR3 protein is CASSEGTGRDTIYF. CDR3 in DNA: TGTGCCAGCAGTGAAGGGACAGGGAGAGACACCATATATTTT.

The chain links TRBV4-1 to TRBJ2-1, with TRBD2 matching 8 bases. The CDR3 totals 13 residues. In germline, CDR1 is MGHRA, CDR2 YSYEKL. Trimming at V came to 4 bases and at J to 13 bases, leaving 9 bases not matched to a gene. This chain's CDR3 is CASSPKSSGSQFF. The CDR3 DNA reads as TGCGCCAGCAGCCCAAAGTCCAGCGGGAGTCAGTTCTTC.

This rearrangement joins TRBV5-5 to TRBJ2-3, with D possibly TRBD2 on 5 matching bases. Trimming took 0 bases from V and 5 from J, leaving 13 bases between them. Germline CDR1 SGHKS, CDR2 YYEKEE (reference sequence). The CDR3 runs 15 residues. As DNA, the CDR3 is TGTGCCAGCAGCTTGGGGGCGTCAGGAGGAGATACGCAGTATTTT. Translated: CASSLGASGGDTQYF.

The J gene is TRBJ2-5, the V gene TRBV9; TRBD2 is a possible D gene (6 bases). Germline V gene data show CDR1 as SGDLS and CDR2 as YYNGEE. The CDR3 covers 13 residues. V dropped 2 bases and J dropped 5 bases, with 10 bases sitting between them. CDR3 in DNA: TGTGCCAGCAGCGTCCGGGGGACGGAGACCCAGTACTTC. Its translation: CASSVRGTETQYF.

This clone turned up a few times. V gene TRBV5-1 combines with J gene TRBJ1-1; D might be TRBD1 (5 bases). CDR3 size: 15 residues. Per germline, CDR1 SGHRS and CDR2 YFSETQ. The V and J ends lost 5 bases and 1 base respectively, with 15 bases between them. CDR3 coding DNA: TGCGCCAGCAGTTTATCACAGGCGACGAACACTGAAGCTTTCTTT. Translating gives CASSLSQATNTEAFF.

The gene calls are TRBV24-1 and TRBJ2-2; D possibly corresponds to TRBD2 (5 bases). Trimming took off 4 bases at V and 6 bases at J, with 8 bases between the two ends. This CDR3 region has 13 residues. Germline values: CDR1 KGHDR, CDR2 SFDVKD. CDR3 amino acids: CATSDPGAGELFF. DNA of the CDR3: TGTGCCACCAGTGACCCCGGGGCCGGGGAGCTGTTTTTT.

This chain connects TRBV5-1 to TRBJ1-1; 11 bases are a match to TRBD1. Germline V lookup: CDR1 SGHRS, CDR2 YFSETQ. The CDR3 is 16 residues long. The V segment lost 2 bases and the J segment 1 base; nucleotides outside the gene matches: 4. CDR3 coding DNA: TGCGCCAGCAGCTTCGGACAGGGGGCACAGAACACTGAAGCTTTCTTT. Its protein product is CASSFGQGAQNTEAFF.

The chain has TRBV28 and TRBJ1-5; D remains ambiguous. The CDR3 consists of 16 residues. CDR1 is MDHEN, CDR2 SYDVKM, per germline. Trimming cost V 2 bases and J 5 bases, with 16 bases left between them. The CDR3 DNA reads as TGTGCCAGCAGTTTACCACTACGACGTTCCGATCAGCCCCAGCATTTT. This gives the protein CASSLPLRRSDQPQHF.

The CDR3 coding sequence is TGCGCCAGCAGCAGAGGGACTAGCGGGGGGTTCTCCTACAATGAGCAGTTCTTC. Residues: CASSRGTSGGFSYNEQFF. The V and J genes are TRBV5-1 and TRBJ2-1, with TRBD2 matching 15 bases. Germline CDR1 is SGHRS and CDR2 is YFSETQ. V dropped 4 bases and J dropped 0; count of bases not matched to a gene: 5. The CDR3 consists of 18 residues.

This rearrangement joins TRBV29-1 to TRBJ1-6, with D maybe TRBD1 (5 bases). V shed 4 bases and J shed 10 bases, with 14 bases lying between them. Germline lookup yields CDR1 SQVTM and CDR2 ANQGSEA. The CDR3 is made up of 13 amino acids. The CDR3 nucleotides are TGCAGCGTTGCGGGCAGGGTGGGATCACCCCTCCACTTT. This gives the protein CSVAGRVGSPLHF.

The CDR3 is CASSLVTGASTISYEQYF. As DNA, the CDR3 is TGTGCCAGCAGCTTAGTTACAGGGGCCTCTACTATCTCCTACGAGCAGTACTTC. This chain joins TRBV7-9 and TRBJ2-7; 7 bases are a match to TRBD1. Germline V CDR1 and CDR2: SEHNR, FQNEAQ (reference sequence). V dropped 1 base and J dropped 0; count of bases not matched to a gene: 12. The CDR3 runs 18 residues.

J is TRBJ2-6 and V is TRBV27; a possible D gene is TRBD1 (6 bases). This CDR3 region has 17 residues. V dropped 3 bases and J dropped 0 bases, with 12 bases sitting between them. Per the germline V gene, CDR1 is MNHEY and CDR2 is SMNVEV (reference sequence). The CDR3 reads CASSFVGADSGANVLTF. The CDR3 nucleotides read TGTGCCAGCAGTTTCGTGGGGGCCGACTCTGGGGCCAACGTCCTGACTTTC.

This chain uses TRBV5-5 with TRBJ1-1; unclear D gene. With 0 bases removed from V and 2 bases from J, the gap between germline ends came to 5 bases. Germline assignment: CDR1 SGHKS and CDR2 YYEKEE (reference sequence). The CDR3 extends over 13 amino acids. CDR3 sequence (DNA): TGTGCCAGCAGCTTGGCCCTAAACACTGAAGCTTTCTTT. It codes for CASSLALNTEAFF.

This clone showed up just once. This chain links TRBV29-1 with TRBJ2-3, with a tentative D call TRBD2 (5 bases). The V end was cut by 3 bases, the J end by 2 bases, with 6 bases between. CDR3 length: 12 amino acids. The germline V gene has CDR1 SQVTM and CDR2 ANQGSEA. The CDR3 DNA is TGCAGCGTTGAGAGGGACACAGATACGCAGTATTTT. It yields the protein CSVERDTDTQYF.

CDR3 nucleotide sequence: TGTGCCAGCACCAGGGGGCGCACAGATACGCAGTATTTT. Its protein product is CASTRGRTDTQYF. This chain links TRBV6-5 with TRBJ2-3, with 8 bases matching TRBD1. The CDR3 is 13 amino acids. The V and J ends lost 7 bases and 1 base, in that order; junction bases with no gene match: 1. CDR1 and CDR2 from the germline V gene are MNHEY and SVGAGI.